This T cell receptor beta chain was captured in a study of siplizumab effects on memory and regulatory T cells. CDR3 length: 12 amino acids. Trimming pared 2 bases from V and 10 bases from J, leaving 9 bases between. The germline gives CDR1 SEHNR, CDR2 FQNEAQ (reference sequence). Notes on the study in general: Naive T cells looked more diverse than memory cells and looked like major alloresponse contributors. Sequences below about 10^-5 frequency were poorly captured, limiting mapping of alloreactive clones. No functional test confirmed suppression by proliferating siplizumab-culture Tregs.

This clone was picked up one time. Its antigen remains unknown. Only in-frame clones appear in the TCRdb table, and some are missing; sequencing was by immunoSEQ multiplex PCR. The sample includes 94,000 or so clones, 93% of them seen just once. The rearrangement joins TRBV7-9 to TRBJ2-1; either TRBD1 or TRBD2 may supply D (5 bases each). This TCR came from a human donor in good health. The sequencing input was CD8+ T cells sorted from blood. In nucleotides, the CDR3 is TGTGCCAGCAGCTTAAGAGGGGAGGAGCAGTTCTTC. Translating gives CASSLRGEEQFF.